Each of the 15 T cell receptor beta chains below was sequenced from the same sample in a study of blood T cells in healthy people across ages. With a J-beta primer mix and a sample-barcoded 5' primer, a second PCR ran 7 to 11 cycles. In TCRdb, the 5' RACE reads were re-called with MiXCR into one record per CDR3 protein. The table lists hundreds of thousands of distinct CDR3 sequences, about 24% of them singletons. The specimen was blood. The receptors derive from a man between 70 and 80 years old in good health.

Regarding this clonotype: The junction and the germline gene differ at one end; a read error may be behind it. The chain couples TRBV4-3 to TRBJ1-2; D gene unclear. The germline V gene encodes CDR1 LGHNA and CDR2 YSLEER. This CDR3 contains 14 residues. DNA for the CDR3: TGCACCAGCAGCCAATACTCCTCGAACTATGGCTACACCTTC. It codes for CTSSQYSSNYGYTF.

Comments on this clonotype: Relative to the germline gene, one junction end is altered; a read error may explain this. This sequence joins TRBV28 and TRBJ2-5; tentatively, D is TRBD2 (5 bases). Germline CDR1 and CDR2: MDHEN and SYDVKM. The CDR3 contains 14 residues. The CDR3 loop reads CASSLQSGKETQYF. The CDR3 nucleotides read TGCGCCAGCAGTTTACAAAGCGGAAAAGAGACCCAGTACTTC. The whole variable domain, remainder taken from reference TRBV28 and TRBJ2-5, is DVKVTQSSRYLVKRTGEKVFLECVQDMDHENMFWYRQDPGLGLRLIYFSYDVKMKEKGDIPEGYSVSREKKERFSLILESASTNQTSMYLCASSLQSGKETQYFGPGTRLLVL.

The chain joins TRBV28 to TRBJ1-4; D uncertain. The V gene lost 5 bases and the J gene lost 6 bases, with 16 bases spanning the gap. Germline CDR1 and CDR2: MDHEN and SYDVKM. This CDR3 comprises 15 residues. DNA of the CDR3: TGTGCCAGCAGTCCGCCCGGGTTCCAATATGAAAAACTGTTTTTT. Protein product: CASSPPGFQYEKLFF.

In its sample, this clonotype was seen a few times. The V and J genes are TRBV4-2 and TRBJ2-5; 10 bases match TRBD2. From germline, CDR1 is LGHNA and CDR2 YNFKEQ. V shed 0 bases and J 5 bases; nucleotides not matched to a gene: 9. The CDR3 is 17 residues long. This CDR3 reads CASSQDRSGGAEETQYF. The CDR3 nucleotides are TGTGCCAGCAGCCAAGATCGGAGCGGGGGGGCTGAGGAGACCCAGTACTTC.

This clonotype was seen a single time. The genes are TRBV12-3 or TRBV12-4 and TRBJ2-3; TRBD2 matches 9 bases. This CDR3 comprises 13 residues. V shed 1 base and J 14 bases; nucleotides not matched to a gene: 7. Here the CDR3 DNA reads TGTGCCAGCAGTTTAGATCTAGCGGGGTCGTTGTATTTT. Amino acids: CASSLDLAGSLYF.

V usage is TRBV4-2 and J usage is TRBJ1-1; TRBD1 matches at 10 bases. CDR3 length equals 15 residues. J was trimmed by 8 bases and V by 1 base; bases with no gene match: 7. The germline CDR1 and CDR2 sequences are LGHNA and YNFKEQ. The CDR3 region is CASSQVGQGVAEAFF. CDR3 coding DNA: TGTGCCAGCAGCCAAGTAGGACAGGGGGTCGCCGAAGCTTTCTTT.

This clonotype was found a few times. The chain couples TRBV5-1 to TRBJ2-1; 9 bases match TRBD2. This CDR3 has 16 amino acids. The germline V gene encodes CDR1 SGHRS and CDR2 YFSETQ. V trimming: 3 bases; J trimming: 6 bases; junction bases outside the gene matches: 10. In nucleotides, the CDR3 is TGCGCCAGCAGCTCCGCGGCCGGACTAGCGAGCAATGAGCAGTTCTTC. Its translation: CASSSAAGLASNEQFF.

The chain combines TRBV6-1 with TRBJ2-7; no reliable D call. Germline CDR1 is MNHNS and CDR2 is SASEGT. Trimming stripped 6 bases from V and 3 bases from J, with 6 bases between. This CDR3 spans 11 amino acids. The CDR3 DNA follows: TGTGCCAGCAGCGTGGACTACGAGCAGTACGTC. This gives the protein CASSVDYEQYV.

The rearrangement links TRBV9 to TRBJ1-2; perhaps TRBD1 as D (6 bases). The CDR3 spans 15 residues. Germline V CDR1 and CDR2: SGDLS, YYNGEE. V lost 0 bases, J lost 4 bases, and 13 bases lay in between. The CDR3 coding sequence is TGTGCCAGCAGCGTAGACAGGGCGGGGGTCTATGGCTACACCTTC. Translating it yields CASSVDRAGVYGYTF.

This clonotype was seen ten or more times. This chain connects TRBV6-6 to TRBJ1-2; D call uncertain. V was pared by 2 bases and J by 4 bases, with 8 bases between. Germline assignment: CDR1 MNHNY and CDR2 SVGAGI (reference sequence). CDR3 length equals 13 residues. CDR3 in amino acids: CASSYDGTYGYTF. The CDR3, as DNA: TGTGCCAGCAGTTACGACGGCACCTATGGCTACACCTTC.

This clonotype was detected only a few times. The chain carries TRBV3-1 and TRBJ2-7, with no clear D. The germline CDR1 and CDR2 sequences are LGHDT and YNNKEL (reference sequence). This CDR3 has 13 residues. The germline V and J ends were trimmed by 2 bases and 7 bases, with 12 bases remaining between them. This CDR3 reads CASSQTLYLEQYF. CDR3 DNA: TGTGCCAGCAGCCAAACATTGTACTTGGAGCAGTACTTC.

V usage is TRBV12-3 or TRBV12-4 and J usage is TRBJ2-5; the D is unclear. The J call may be mistaken, given a closer DNA end match to TRBJ2-7. CDR3 length: 12 residues. The CDR3 bases are TGTGCCAGCAGTTACCTGACCTACGAGCAGTACGTC. It encodes CASSYLTYEQYV.

CDR3 loop: CASSIDASGRLGEQFF. CDR3 nucleotides: TGTGCCAGTAGTATTGACGCTAGCGGGAGACTCGGTGAGCAGTTCTTC. This sequence joins TRBV19 and TRBJ2-1; 10 bases match TRBD2. Germline V gives CDR1 LNHDA, CDR2 SQIVND (reference sequence). With V trimmed by 3 bases and J by 9 bases, 11 bases remained unmatched. This CDR3 contains 16 residues.

The sample holds a few counts of this clonotype. V is TRBV5-1 and J is TRBJ2-5; 11 bases are a match to TRBD2. Per the germline V gene, CDR1 is SGHRS and CDR2 is YFSETQ. The CDR3 length is 15 residues. J was trimmed by 3 bases and V by 3 bases; bases with no gene match: 4. CDR3 in amino acids: CASSWGTSGEETQYF. CDR3 nucleotides: TGCGCCAGCAGCTGGGGGACTAGCGGAGAAGAGACCCAGTACTTC. The variable domain in full, with the rest retrieved from reference TRBV5-1 and TRBJ2-5, is KAGVTQTPRYLIKTRGQQVTLSCSPISGHRSVSWYQQTPGQGLQFLFEYFSETQRNKGNFPGRFSGRQFSNSRSEMNVSTLELGDSALYLCASSWGTSGEETQYFGPGTRLLVL.

This clonotype appeared a few times. The J gene is TRBJ2-3, the V gene TRBV7-6; D gene uncertain. V gave up 1 base and J gave up 4 bases, with 9 bases separating them. Per the germline V gene, CDR1 is SGHVS and CDR2 is FNYEAQ. CDR3 length: 14 residues. In nucleotides, the CDR3 is TGTGCCAGCAGCTTAGTCGGGTTTGCAGATACGCAGTATTTT. This sequence encodes CASSLVGFADTQYF.